This T cell receptor beta chain was captured in a study of CD8 T cells in Susac syndrome. Study information: Patients with Susac syndrome were therapy-naive, taking corticosteroids, with some also receiving intravenous immunoglobulin, or taking intravenous immunoglobulin alone at the time their blood was drawn.

TEMRA cells were FACS-enriched, unlike CD8+ and CD4+ T cells, which were negatively isolated. Germline V gives CDR1 SQVTM, CDR2 ANQGSEA. The CDR3 runs 16 residues. V was cut by 4 bases and J by 3 bases, with 20 bases left in between. After extraction with the RNeasy kit, roughly 0.45 to 1 ug of the RNA was reverse transcribed using random hexamers. The amplification used immunoSEQ multiplex PCR on TCR beta CDR3; it spanned 54 Vbeta and 13 Jbeta. From the immunoSEQ multiplex PCR reads, TCRdb called clonotypes with MiXCR, one entry per CDR3 protein. The sample lists about 150,000 distinct CDR3 sequences; roughly 96% were seen once.

This chain uses TRBV29-1 with TRBJ2-3; tentative D call: TRBD1 (6 bases). Material for sequencing was CD4+ T cells from PBMCs. The sequence was collected from a human donor with Susac syndrome. In DNA form, the CDR3 reads TGCAGCGTTGGAACGCTTGGGCTTCAGGGGACAGATACGCAGTATTTT. Encoded protein: CSVGTLGLQGTDTQYF.